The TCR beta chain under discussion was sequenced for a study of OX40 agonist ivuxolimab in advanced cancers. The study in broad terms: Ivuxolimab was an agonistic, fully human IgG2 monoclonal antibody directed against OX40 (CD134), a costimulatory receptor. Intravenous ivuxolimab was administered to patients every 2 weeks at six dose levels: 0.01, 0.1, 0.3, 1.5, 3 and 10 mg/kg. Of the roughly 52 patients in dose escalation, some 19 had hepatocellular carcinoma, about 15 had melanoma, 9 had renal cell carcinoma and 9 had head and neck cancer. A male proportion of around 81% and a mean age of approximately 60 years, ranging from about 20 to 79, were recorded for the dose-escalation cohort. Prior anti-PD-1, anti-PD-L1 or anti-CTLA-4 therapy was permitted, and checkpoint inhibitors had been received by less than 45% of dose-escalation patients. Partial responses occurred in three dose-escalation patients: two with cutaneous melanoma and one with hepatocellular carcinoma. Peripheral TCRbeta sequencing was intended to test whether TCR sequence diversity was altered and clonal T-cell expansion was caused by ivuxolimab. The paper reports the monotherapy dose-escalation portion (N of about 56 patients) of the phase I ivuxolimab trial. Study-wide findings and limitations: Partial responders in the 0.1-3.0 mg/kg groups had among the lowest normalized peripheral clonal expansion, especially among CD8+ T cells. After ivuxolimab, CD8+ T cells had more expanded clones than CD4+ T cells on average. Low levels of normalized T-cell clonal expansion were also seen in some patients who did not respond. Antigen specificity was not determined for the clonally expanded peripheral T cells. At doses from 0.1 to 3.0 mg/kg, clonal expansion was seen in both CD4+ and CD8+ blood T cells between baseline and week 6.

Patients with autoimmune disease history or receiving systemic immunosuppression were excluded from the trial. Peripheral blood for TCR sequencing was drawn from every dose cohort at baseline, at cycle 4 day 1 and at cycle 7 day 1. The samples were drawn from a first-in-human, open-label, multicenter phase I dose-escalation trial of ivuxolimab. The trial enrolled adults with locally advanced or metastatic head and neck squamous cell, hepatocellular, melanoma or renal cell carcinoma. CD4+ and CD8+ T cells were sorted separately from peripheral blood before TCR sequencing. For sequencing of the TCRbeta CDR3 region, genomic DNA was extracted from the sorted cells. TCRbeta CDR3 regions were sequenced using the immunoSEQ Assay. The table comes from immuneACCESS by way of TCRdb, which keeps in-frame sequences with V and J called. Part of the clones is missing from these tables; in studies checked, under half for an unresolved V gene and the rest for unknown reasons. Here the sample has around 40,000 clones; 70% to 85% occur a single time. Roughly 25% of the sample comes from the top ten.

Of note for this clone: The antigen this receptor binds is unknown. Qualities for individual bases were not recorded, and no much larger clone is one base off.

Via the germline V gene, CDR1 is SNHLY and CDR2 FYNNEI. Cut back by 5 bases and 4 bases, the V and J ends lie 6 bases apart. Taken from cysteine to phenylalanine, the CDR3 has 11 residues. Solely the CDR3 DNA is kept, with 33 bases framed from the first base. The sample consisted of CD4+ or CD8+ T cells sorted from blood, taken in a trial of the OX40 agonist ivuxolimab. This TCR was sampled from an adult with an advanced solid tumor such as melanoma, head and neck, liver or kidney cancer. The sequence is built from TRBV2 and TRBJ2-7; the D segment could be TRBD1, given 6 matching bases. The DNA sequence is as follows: TGTGCCAGCAGTACAGGGTACGAGCAGTACTTC. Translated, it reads CASSTGYEQYF.